These 21 T cell receptor beta chains were sequenced from one sample in a study of blood T cell repertoires in COVID-19 (dated by TCRdb to 2020 to 2021). Library preparation was by the immunoSEQ multiplex PCR assay. TCRdb took this table from immuneACCESS and kept in-frame rearrangements with V and J called. Such tables lack part of the clones; where checked against another copy, unresolved V genes explain under half of the gap, and the rest is unexplained. The sample table shows around 160,000 clones, and around 92% are seen once. Approximately 3% of the sample is taken by the ten largest. The sample comprised peripheral blood. The receptors were gathered from a man aged 60-69 years with acute or convalescent COVID-19.

V is TRBV6-6 and J is TRBJ2-6; TRBD1 is a possible D gene (5 bases). V shed 6 bases and J shed 1 base, with 13 bases lying between them. Germline assignment: CDR1 MNHNY and CDR2 SVGAGI (reference sequence). This CDR3 has 16 residues. The CDR3 reads CASRVLTGSGANVLTF. The CDR3 coding sequence is TGTGCCAGCAGGGTGTTAACAGGTTCTGGGGCCAACGTCCTGACTTTC.

Here the CDR3 reads CASSLGDSANEKLFF. DNA for the CDR3: TGCGCCAGCAGCCTAGGGGACAGCGCTAATGAAAAACTGTTTTTT. This sequence joins TRBV4-3 and TRBJ1-4; 7 bases map to TRBD1. Germline loops: CDR1 LGHNA, CDR2 YSLEER. V trimming: 4 bases; J trimming: 3 bases; junction bases outside the gene matches: 5. The CDR3 consists of 15 residues.

J is TRBJ1-2 and V is TRBV21-1; the D segment call TRBD1 is taken from the table without a DNA check. TRBV21-1 is listed as a pseudogene. This CDR3 is 19 amino acids long. Written as DNA, the CDR3 is TGTGCCAGCAGCAAAATAAGGTCGGGACAGGGGATTAGGGTGGAGGGCTACACCTTC. Its protein is CASSKIRSGQGIRVEGYTF.

The gene calls are TRBV21-1 and TRBJ1-3. TRBV21-1 constitutes a pseudogene. The CDR3 is 18 amino acids. CDR3 bases: TGTGCCAGCAGCAAAGGATTTGAGGGTTCGCACTCTGGAAACACCATATATTTT. Translation: CASSKGFEGSHSGNTIYF.

This clone was observed a handful of times. The genes are TRBV5-4 and TRBJ1-6; unclear D gene. This CDR3 has 17 amino acids. The germline gives CDR1 SGHNT, CDR2 YYREEE (reference sequence). V was trimmed by 2 bases and J by 0 bases, leaving 12 bases between them. Here the CDR3 reads CASSFPTESSYNSPLHF. CDR3 DNA sequence: TGTGCCAGCAGCTTCCCCACTGAGAGCTCCTATAATTCACCCCTCCACTTT.

J is TRBJ1-2 and V is TRBV6-5; 8 bases agree with TRBD1. Germline V gene data show CDR1 as MNHEY and CDR2 as SVGAGI. This CDR3 contains 14 residues. V was clipped by 9 bases and J by 3 bases; unmatched bases: 9. The CDR3 bases are TGTGCCAGTACTACAGGGGGTACTGACTATGGCTACACCTTC. This translates into CASTTGGTDYGYTF.

This clone was seen a single time. CDR3 in amino acids: CASSEQGGLVGKLFF. CDR3 DNA: TGTGCCAGCAGTGAACAGGGAGGCCTCGTTGGAAAACTGTTTTTT. The chain employs TRBV2 and TRBJ1-4; weak D call: TRBD1 (5 bases). V shed 2 bases and J shed 10 bases, with 17 bases lying between them. The CDR3 is 15 amino acids. Germline V gene data show CDR1 as SNHLY and CDR2 as FYNNEI. Complete variable domain (other parts from reference TRBV2 and TRBJ1-4): EPEVTQTPSHQVTQMGQEVILRCVPISNHLYFYWYRQILGQKVEFLVSFYNNEISEKSEIFDDQFSVERPDGSNFTLKIRSTKLEDSAMYFCASSEQGGLVGKLFFGSGTQLSVL.

The chain has TRBV3-1 (or the pseudogene TRBV3-2) and TRBJ2-7, with 9 bases identical to TRBD1. Germline V gene data show CDR1 as LGHDT and CDR2 as YNNKEL (reference sequence). V shed 6 bases, J shed 2 bases, and the junction held 5 bases outside the gene matches. The CDR3 totals 14 residues. In DNA form, the CDR3 reads TGTGCCAGCAGTACCGGGACAGGGCCCTACGAGCAGTACTTC. This gives the protein CASSTGTGPYEQYF.

The V call is TRBV7-2, the J call TRBJ1-4, with TRBD1 identical over 11 bases. CDR3 length: 14 residues. V lost 6 bases to trimming and J lost 7 bases; unmatched junction nucleotides: 4. CDR1 and CDR2 (germline): SGHTA, FQGNSA. For the CDR3, the DNA is TGTGCCAGCAGTAGGACAGGGGGCAGTGAAAAACTGTTTTTT. As protein: CASSRTGGSEKLFF.

V is TRBV7-2 and J is TRBJ2-5; 8 nucleotides match TRBD2. Germline values: CDR1 SGHTA, CDR2 FQGNSA. The CDR3 has 19 amino acids. With 1 base clipped from V and 7 bases from J, the junction kept 20 bases outside the gene matches. CDR3 nucleotide sequence: TGTGCCAGCAGCTTAGGAGCCATAGGAGTCATTGGCCGGGGGGGGACCCAGTACTTC. Encoded protein: CASSLGAIGVIGRGGTQYF.

The V and J genes are TRBV6-2 or TRBV6-3 and TRBJ2-4; weak D call: TRBD2 (6 bases). This CDR3 has 15 amino acids. Trimming took 5 bases from V and 4 from J, leaving 15 bases between them. The germline CDR1 and CDR2 sequences are MNHEY and SVGEGT. CDR3 bases: TGTGCCAGCAGTCGTCCGCGGGACGCAAAAAACATTCAGTACTTC. Translating gives CASSRPRDAKNIQYF.

The chain combines TRBV4-2 with TRBJ1-4, with TRBD1 identical over 7 bases. V shed 4 bases, J shed 6 bases, and the junction held 8 bases outside the gene matches. The germline V gene encodes CDR1 LGHNA and CDR2 YNFKEQ. The CDR3 spans 15 residues. The CDR3 reads CASSRSPGTDEKLFF. The CDR3, as DNA: TGTGCCAGCAGCCGATCACCGGGGACAGATGAAAAACTGTTTTTT.

This sequence joins TRBV11-2 and TRBJ2-1; tentative D call: TRBD2 (5 bases). This CDR3 is 15 amino acids long. Germline V gene sequence: CDR1 SGHAT, CDR2 FQNNGV. The V end was cut by 3 bases, the J end by 8 bases, with 17 bases between. The CDR3 DNA is TGTGCCAGCAGCTTTACTAGACGATCCCACGATGAGCAGTTCTTC. It codes for CASSFTRRSHDEQFF.

The V gene is TRBV20-1, the J gene TRBJ1-4, with D maybe TRBD1 (6 bases). The germline V gene has CDR1 DFQATT and CDR2 SNEGSKA (reference sequence). Trimming pared 3 bases from V and 7 bases from J, leaving 15 bases between. The CDR3 is made up of 14 amino acids. The DNA for the CDR3 is TGCAGTGCTAGTATTTCCAGGGGCAGTGAAAAACTGTTTTTT. Its protein product is CSASISRGSEKLFF.

The genes are TRBV2 and TRBJ2-7, with TRBD1 matching 8 bases. There are 13 residues in the CDR3. Germline V gene data show CDR1 as SNHLY and CDR2 as FYNNEI. V lost 5 bases and J lost 2; bases outside the gene matches: 2. The CDR3 nucleotides read TGTGCCAGCAGTCTACAGGGGGCCTACGAGCAGTACTTC. This codes for CASSLQGAYEQYF.

V usage is TRBV3-1 (or the pseudogene TRBV3-2) and J usage is TRBJ2-3, with unresolved D. Trimming shortened V by 1 base and J by 4 bases, and 18 bases separated the two germline ends. The CDR3 is 17 amino acids. Germline V lookup: CDR1 LGHDT, CDR2 YNNKEL (reference sequence). CDR3 in DNA: TGTGCCAGCAGCCAAGTACGTCGCTCCCAACGCGCAGATACGCAGTATTTT. Amino acid sequence: CASSQVRRSQRADTQYF.

This chain links TRBV3-1 (or the pseudogene TRBV3-2) with TRBJ2-1, with TRBD2 matching 9 bases. CDR3 size: 16 residues. Per the germline V gene, CDR1 is LGHDT and CDR2 is YNNKEL (reference sequence). Trimming cost V 1 base and J 3 bases; bases outside gene matches: 4. CDR3 DNA sequence: TGTGCCAGCAGCCAAGGTATTAGCGGGGGCTACAATGAGCAGTTCTTC. Translated, it gives CASSQGISGGYNEQFF.

This sequence joins TRBV6-5 and TRBJ1-2; D perhaps matches TRBD1 (5 bases). V gave up 6 bases and J gave up 6 bases, with 17 bases separating them. This CDR3 spans 14 amino acids. Germline CDR1 is MNHEY and CDR2 is SVGAGI. The CDR3 coding sequence is TGTGCCAGCAGCCCCCCAGGGTATGGTAATGGCTACACCTTC. This sequence encodes CASSPPGYGNGYTF.

This chain connects TRBV27 to TRBJ1-5; TRBD1 might be the D (5 bases). Per the germline V gene, CDR1 is MNHEY and CDR2 is SMNVEV (reference sequence). The CDR3 is 20 residues long. V lost 5 bases, J lost 0 bases, and 26 bases lay in between. CDR3 DNA sequence: TGTGCCAGCAGTCCCCTCTCGAGGGCAGTCGGGGGTTATAGCAATCAGCCCCAGCATTTT. This gives the protein CASSPLSRAVGGYSNQPQHF.

This chain uses TRBV7-9 with TRBJ2-3; 9 bases line up with TRBD1. Germline V gene data show CDR1 as SEHNR and CDR2 as FQNEAQ (reference sequence). With 3 bases clipped from V and 6 bases from J, the junction kept 4 bases outside the gene matches. The length of the CDR3 is 14 residues. As DNA, the CDR3 is TGTGCCAGCAGCTTGTCGACAGGGGGGGATACGCAGTATTTT. It translates to CASSLSTGGDTQYF.

This rearrangement joins TRBV5-6 to TRBJ2-3, with D uncertain. Looked up from germline, CDR1 is SGHDT and CDR2 is YYEEEE. Trimming removed 1 base from V and 0 bases from J, with 6 bases in between. CDR3 length equals 14 residues. DNA for the CDR3: TGTGCCAGCAGCTTGCCAGGAAGCACAGATACGCAGTATTTT. This encodes CASSLPGSTDTQYF.